This is a list of T cell receptor beta chains from one sample in a study of long-term antiretroviral therapy in people with HIV. The table came from immunoSEQ multiplex PCR; TCRdb's copy has only in-frame clones and leaves some out. The sample lists about 29,000 clones, approximately 91% seen once, with around 7.8% in the top ten. Sequenced here: unsorted PBMCs, sampled roughly 5 years before starting antiretroviral therapy. These receptors were taken from a man in his fifties with HIV. CDR3s include the opening cysteine and the closing phenylalanine or tryptophan. D genes are given only for firm matches. Not every row has a clone size; where given, it reads once, few, many or a size class.

v_call	clone_size	j_call	d_call	cdr3_nt	cdr3_aa
TRBV7-2	.	TRBJ2-7	TRBD2	TGTGCCAGCAGCTCCGATAGCGGGGGGAGGGGAGGCGGGGAGCAGTACTTC	CASSSDSGGRGGGEQYF
TRBV9	.	TRBJ2-7	.	TGTGCCAGCAGCGTAGAATGGGGATACGAGCAGTACTTC	CASSVEWGYEQYF
TRBV29-1	.	TRBJ2-1	TRBD2	TGCAGCGTAATAGCGGGAGGGCCCGAGCAGTTCTTC	CSVIAGGPEQFF
TRBV28	.	TRBJ1-3	.	TGTGCCAGCAGTAAGGGACAAGATGAAAACACCATATATTTT	CASSKGQDENTIYF
TRBV29-1	.	TRBJ2-5	TRBD1	TGCAGCGTTGGACAGGGGATAGAGACCCAGTACTTC	CSVGQGIETQYF
TRBV6-4	.	TRBJ1-5	TRBD1	TGTGCCAGCAGGACTACAGGGGCCCCTTTGGATCAGCCCCAGCATTTT	CASRTTGAPLDQPQHF
TRBV5-1	.	TRBJ1-3	.	TGCGCCAGCAGCTTGGACACAGACTCTGGAAACACCATATATTTT	CASSLDTDSGNTIYF
TRBV7-9	.	TRBJ2-7	TRBD2	TGTGCCAGCAGCTCTCAGCCGGGACTAGGATACGAGCAGTACTTC	CASSSQPGLGYEQYF
TRBV7-9	.	TRBJ1-2	TRBD1	TGTGCCAGCAGCCCCCGACAGGGTGATGGCTACACCTTC	CASSPRQGDGYTF
TRBV13	.	TRBJ1-2	.	TGTGCCAGCAGCTTAGTTGACGGATCGTCCCCCGGCTACACCTTC	CASSLVDGSSPGYTF
TRBV21-1	.	TRBJ1-5	.	TGTGCCAGCAGCAAAATCTACAGGGGGCCCAATCAGCCCCAGCATTTT	CASSKIYRGPNQPQHF
TRBV7-9	.	TRBJ2-3	TRBD1	TGTGCCAGCAACAGGGGCCGTGCAGATACGCAGTATTTT	CASNRGRADTQYF
TRBV27	.	TRBJ1-5	.	TGTGCCAGCAGTTTTTCCGGGGGCAATCAGCCCCAGCATTTT	CASSFSGGNQPQHF
TRBV10-3	.	TRBJ2-3	.	TGTGCCATCAGGAGCCCTCTGGGGACAGATACGCAGTATTTT	CAIRSPLGTDTQYF
TRBV5-5	.	TRBJ2-7	.	TGTGCCAGCAGCTTAGCCCCTCCCTCAGGTGGCCTGTACGAGCAGTACTTC	CASSLAPPSGGLYEQYF
TRBV27	.	TRBJ1-6	TRBD1	TGTGCCAGCAGTTTCTCGAGGGGGCGCCCCTATAATTCACCCCTCCACTTT	CASSFSRGRPYNSPLHF
TRBV28	.	TRBJ2-7	TRBD1	TGTGCCAGCGCCAATCAGGGGGCTCCCATCGAGCAGTACTTC	CASANQGAPIEQYF
TRBV5-1	.	TRBJ2-7	.	TGCGCCAGCAGCCACCCCGACCTCTACGAGCAGTACTTC	CASSHPDLYEQYF
TRBV6-1	.	TRBJ1-2	TRBD1	TGTGCCAGCAGGGTGACAGGGCGGGATGGCTACACCTTC	CASRVTGRDGYTF
TRBV30	once	TRBJ2-7	.	TGTGCCTGGAGACCAGGGCCGGCCTACGAGCAGTACTTC	CAWRPGPAYEQYF
TRBV5-6	few	TRBJ1-1	TRBD1	TGTGCCAGCAGCTCCTATACAGGGGGCACTGAAGCTTTCTTT	CASSSYTGGTEAFF
TRBV27	.	TRBJ2-7	TRBD1	TGTGCCAGCAGTTGGGACGGGACAGGGGGCCGGTACGAGCAGTACTTC	CASSWDGTGGRYEQYF
TRBV25-1	.	TRBJ2-4	TRBD1	TGTGCCAGCAGTGGGCTGTTGGGACAGGGAAAAAACATTCAGTACTTC	CASSGLLGQGKNIQYF
TRBV4-1	.	TRBJ2-2	.	TGCGCCAGCAGCCCAACCGCAAACACCGGGGAGCTGTTTTTT	CASSPTANTGELFF
TRBV7-2	.	TRBJ2-2	TRBD1	TGTGCCAGCAGGGGACAGGGGCGCAACACCGGGGAGCTGTTTTTT	CASRGQGRNTGELFF
TRBV28	once	TRBJ1-2	TRBD1	TGTGCCAGCAGGGCAGGGGGGGGTGGTGGCTACACCTTC	CASRAGGGGGYTF
TRBV9	.	TRBJ1-4	TRBD1	TGTGCCAGCAGCGTAGGGGGGACAGGACCTGAAAAACTGTTTTTT	CASSVGGTGPEKLFF
TRBV7-9	once	TRBJ2-1	.	TGTGCCAGCAGCGGGCGGACCTACAATGAGCAGTTCTTC	CASSGRTYNEQFF
TRBV5-6	.	TRBJ2-4	.	TGTGCCAGCAGCTTCCCCGATCCCAAAAACATTCAGTACTTC	CASSFPDPKNIQYF
TRBV30	.	TRBJ2-5	.	TGTGCCTGGAGTGTACTTCCTAGTGGCCAAGAGACCCAGTACTTC	CAWSVLPSGQETQYF
TRBV10-3	.	TRBJ1-2	.	TGTGCCATCAGTCCAGGCGGGGGCCATCTAGCGCGCTACACCTTC	CAISPGGGHLARYTF
TRBV2	large	TRBJ2-7	.	TGTGCCAGCTACGGGGGTCCCGTCTACGAGCAGTACTTC	CASYGGPVYEQYF
TRBV5-1	.	TRBJ2-3	TRBD2	TGCGCCAGCAGCTTCGCTAGCGGGGGTTTTAGCACAGATACGCAGTATTTT	CASSFASGGFSTDTQYF
TRBV5-1	.	TRBJ2-3	TRBD1	TGCGCCAGCAGCTCCAATCAACAGGGGGGCAGCCCAGATACGCAGTATTTT	CASSSNQQGGSPDTQYF
TRBV6-1	.	TRBJ1-6	.	TGTGCCACGGCGTGGGGGTTCGCCTCACCCCTCCACTTT	CATAWGFASPLHF
TRBV11-2	.	TRBJ1-2	.	TGTGCCAGCAGCTTGTTCCAGGGCGCTAACTATGGCTACACCTTC	CASSLFQGANYGYTF
TRBV30	.	TRBJ2-7	.	TGTGCCTGGAGTGCCACCTCCTACGAGCAGTACTTC	CAWSATSYEQYF
TRBV21-1	.	TRBJ2-7	.	TGTGCCAGCAGCGGCCAAACTAAACACTACGAGCAGTACTTC	CASSGQTKHYEQYF
TRBV30	.	TRBJ1-5	.	TGTGCCTGGAGTGGTGCTTTATGGACGGAGGATCAGCCCCAGCATTTT	CAWSGALWTEDQPQHF
TRBV14	.	TRBJ1-1	.	TGTGCCAGCAGCCAAGACCCGAACACTGAAGCTTTCTTT	CASSQDPNTEAFF
TRBV21-1	.	TRBJ2-5	.	TGTGCCAGCAGCAAAACGATCGGGGTGGGGGGTCAAGAGACCCAGTACTTC	CASSKTIGVGGQETQYF
TRBV30	.	TRBJ2-2	.	TGTGCCTGGAGTGGCGGCCCAAGAAACACCGGGGAGCTGTTTTTT	CAWSGGPRNTGELFF
TRBV5-6	.	TRBJ2-3	.	TGTGCCAGCAGCTTGGAAAGCAGGGATACGCAGTATTTT	CASSLESRDTQYF
TRBV4-2	.	TRBJ2-3	.	TGTGCCAGCAGCCTGACTAGGTTTAGCACAGATACGCAGTATTTT	CASSLTRFSTDTQYF
TRBV2	.	TRBJ2-2	.	TGTGCCAGCAGTATTATAAGAACCGGGGAGCTGTTTTTT	CASSIIRTGELFF
TRBV7-9	.	TRBJ2-1	.	TGTGCCAGCAGCCCGACAGGACTCAATGAGCAGTTCTTC	CASSPTGLNEQFF
TRBV2	.	TRBJ2-3	.	TGTGCCAGCAGTTATATGAGCACAGATACGCAGTATTTT	CASSYMSTDTQYF
TRBV6-1	.	TRBJ2-7	TRBD1	TGTGCCAGCAGTGAAGTAGGGACAGGGGATTACGAGCAGTACTTC	CASSEVGTGDYEQYF
TRBV28	.	TRBJ1-1	.	TGTGCCAGCAGCTCGGCATTGGGGGCGGAAAACACTGAAGCTTTCTTT	CASSSALGAENTEAFF
TRBV25-1	.	TRBJ1-4	TRBD1	TGTGCCAGACAACGACAGGGGAAGACAACTAATGAAAAACTGTTTTTT	CARQRQGKTTNEKLFF
TRBV6-5	.	TRBJ1-1	.	TGTGCCAGCAGTTCACCACAGTTCCTGAACACTGAAGCTTTCTTT	CASSSPQFLNTEAFF
TRBV7-3	once	TRBJ2-5	.	TGTGCCAGCAGCGTGACAGGTTTTAGGTCAGGGGAGACCCAGTACTTC	CASSVTGFRSGETQYF
TRBV29-1	.	TRBJ2-7	TRBD1	TGCAGCGTTGGGGCAGGGGGTGGCTACGAGCAGTACTTC	CSVGAGGGYEQYF
TRBV7-2	.	TRBJ2-7	.	TGTGCCAGCAGCTTAACGAGGGCCATTACCTACGAGCAGTACTTC	CASSLTRAITYEQYF
TRBV5-4	few	TRBJ2-7	TRBD2	TGTGCCAGCAGCCCGGGACTAGTCGACTACGAGCAGTACTTC	CASSPGLVDYEQYF
TRBV30	.	TRBJ2-7	TRBD1	TGTGCCTGGGGACAGGGGGCTGCCGAGCAGTACTTC	CAWGQGAAEQYF
TRBV4-3	.	TRBJ1-6	TRBD1	TGCGCCAGCAGCCAAGATTTGGACAGGGGAGAGAATTCACCCCTCCACTTT	CASSQDLDRGENSPLHF
TRBV19	.	TRBJ2-7	.	TGTGCCAGTAGTACGACCGGGACTGCGAGCTACGAGCAGTACTTC	CASSTTGTASYEQYF
TRBV6-5	.	TRBJ1-5	.	TGTGCCAGCAGTTACAGGTACAGCGGGAGCAATCAGCCCCAGCATTTT	CASSYRYSGSNQPQHF